These 19 T cell receptor beta chains were all obtained from the same sample, sequenced in a study of Ad26.COV2.S vaccination and SARS-CoV-2 variants. The treatment was: approximately 18 received Ad26.COV2.S at low or high dose, single or two shots; 5 received placebo; per-sample allocation not given. The samples were gathered on day 63 after the first injection of vaccine or placebo. Repertoires were generated with immunoSEQ multiplex PCR, while TCRdb's copy carries only in-frame clones and drops some. This sample has 300,000 to 350,000 clones, with 88% found just once. The material sequenced was peripheral blood, taken in a trial of Ad26.COV2.S vaccine versus placebo. These receptors originate from a person aged 18-65 years who received the Ad26.COV2.S COVID-19 vaccine or a placebo.

The chain recombines TRBV5-8 with TRBJ1-6; D not certain. Trimming cost V 5 bases and J 10 bases, with 10 bases left between them. Per the germline V gene, CDR1 is SGHTS and CDR2 is YDEGEE. The CDR3 has 12 amino acids. The CDR3 is CASRSVGSPLHF. The CDR3 DNA follows: TGTGCCAGCAGATCAGTTGGGTCACCCCTCCACTTT.

The chain uses TRBV9 and TRBJ2-7; TRBD1 matches 10 bases. This CDR3 is built from 15 residues. Unmatched junction bases numbered 10, after V lost 3 bases and J lost 7 bases. Germline V gene lookup returns CDR1 SGDLS and CDR2 YYNGEE. The CDR3 loop reads CASSDRTGGPNEQYF. The CDR3 DNA is TGTGCCAGCAGCGACCGGACAGGGGGTCCTAATGAGCAGTACTTC.

J is TRBJ2-3 and V is TRBV6-2 or TRBV6-3; no clear D gene. This CDR3 contains 14 residues. Per germline, CDR1 MNHEY and CDR2 SVGEGT. The germline V and J ends were trimmed by 5 bases and 4 bases, with 13 bases remaining between them. The CDR3 here is CASSIKGRADTQYF. DNA of the CDR3: TGTGCCAGCAGTATTAAGGGTCGGGCAGATACGCAGTATTTT.

The V gene is TRBV19, the J gene TRBJ1-6; D uncertain. The CDR3 covers 13 residues. V shed 7 bases and J shed 4 bases, with 8 bases lying between them. In germline, CDR1 is LNHDA, CDR2 SQIVND (reference sequence). The DNA of the CDR3 is TGTGCCAGTACAACGGGATATAATTCACCCCTCCACTTT. Translating it yields CASTTGYNSPLHF.

This rearrangement joins TRBV18 to TRBJ2-2; weak D call: TRBD2 (5 bases). Germline V gene lookup returns CDR1 KGHSH and CDR2 LQKENI. V lost 6 bases, J lost 10 bases, and 12 bases lay in between. The CDR3 runs to 12 residues. The CDR3 region has the DNA TGTGCCAGCTCCAAAGAGAGGGAGGAGCTGTTTTTT. Translating it yields CASSKEREELFF.

The V and J genes are TRBV7-6 and TRBJ1-6; no reliable D call. This CDR3 comprises 16 residues. V was pared by 1 base and J by 8 bases, with 15 bases between. Germline V gene lookup returns CDR1 SGHVS and CDR2 FNYEAQ. The CDR3 DNA follows: TGTGCCAGCAGCTTAGAAGGAGGTTTCCCCTATTCACCCCTCCACTTT. This translates into CASSLEGGFPYSPLHF.

V and J are TRBV11-2 and TRBJ2-3, with no clear D. The germline V gene has CDR1 SGHAT and CDR2 FQNNGV. V dropped 8 bases and J dropped 2 bases, with 17 bases sitting between them. CDR3 size: 15 residues. The DNA of the CDR3 is TGTGCCAGCTCCTCCAACCCCGTCCACACAGATACGCAGTATTTT. Protein: CASSSNPVHTDTQYF.

The gene calls are TRBV9 and TRBJ1-5, with 8 bases lining up with TRBD1. Germline CDR1 is SGDLS and CDR2 is YYNGEE. V lost 0 bases and J lost 7; bases outside the gene matches: 6. There are 15 residues in the CDR3. The CDR3 DNA sequence: TGTGCCAGCAGCGTAGGTACAGGGGGTTGGCAGCCCCAGCATTTT. Translating gives CASSVGTGGWQPQHF.

The chain joins TRBV10-3 to TRBJ1-1; 11 bases are a match to TRBD1. Trimming took 2 bases from V and 6 from J; bases not matched to a gene: 5. Germline V CDR1 and CDR2: ENHRY, SYGVKD. The CDR3 runs 15 residues. The CDR3: CAISEAPGQGAEAFF. CDR3 in DNA: TGTGCCATCAGTGAGGCCCCGGGACAGGGGGCTGAAGCTTTCTTT.

The chain combines TRBV18 with TRBJ1-5; TRBD1 aligns across 7 bases. This CDR3 spans 14 amino acids. Germline V CDR1 and CDR2: KGHSH, LQKENI. Germline trimming cut 3 bases from V and 4 bases from J; bases unmatched to any gene: 3. CDR3 nucleotide sequence: TGTGCCAGCTCACCTCCGGGACAGAATCAGCCCCAGCATTTT. This gives the protein CASSPPGQNQPQHF.

This clone was recorded only once. This chain links TRBV13 with TRBJ2-5; D uncertain. Between the trimmed V and J ends, which lost 5 bases and 4 bases, there was a span of 17 bases. Germline assignment: CDR1 PRHDT and CDR2 FYEKMQ (reference sequence). The CDR3 is made up of 15 amino acids. This chain's CDR3 is CASSQDGLSGETQYF. CDR3 nucleotide sequence: TGTGCCAGCAGCCAGGACGGGCTTTCGGGAGAGACCCAGTACTTC.

The chain's CDR3 is CASSFQGKDTGELFF. CDR3 coding DNA: TGCGCCAGCAGCTTTCAGGGAAAAGACACCGGGGAGCTGTTTTTT. The V and J genes are TRBV5-1 and TRBJ2-2; TRBD1 is a possible D gene (5 bases). Germline values: CDR1 SGHRS, CDR2 YFSETQ. V was trimmed by 2 bases and J by 3 bases, leaving 11 bases between them. The CDR3 is made up of 15 amino acids.

The V call is TRBV13, the J call TRBJ2-1; 13 nucleotides align to TRBD2. V lost 5 bases to trimming and J lost 6 bases; unmatched junction nucleotides: 7. Germline values: CDR1 PRHDT, CDR2 FYEKMQ (reference sequence). CDR3 size: 16 residues. CDR3 coding DNA: TGTGCCAGCAGCAGAAAGACTAGCGGGGGGACCAATGAGCAGTTCTTC. Amino acid sequence: CASSRKTSGGTNEQFF. The whole variable domain, remainder taken from reference TRBV13 and TRBJ2-1, is AAGVIQSPRHLIKEKRETATLKCYPIPRHDTVYWYQQGPGQDPQFLISFYEKMQSDKGSIPDRFSAQQFSDYHSELNMSSLELGDSALYFCASSRKTSGGTNEQFFGPGTRLTVL.

The J gene is TRBJ2-1, the V gene TRBV19; 11 nucleotides align to TRBD1. The V and J ends lost 5 bases and 8 bases, in that order; junction bases with no gene match: 5. From germline, CDR1 is LNHDA and CDR2 SQIVND (reference sequence). This CDR3 comprises 14 residues. The CDR3 DNA follows: TGTGCCAGTAGTGGGACAGGGGGAACGGATGAGCAGTTCTTC. It yields the protein CASSGTGGTDEQFF.

This sequence joins TRBV7-9 and TRBJ1-2, with 7 bases lining up with TRBD1. The germline V gene encodes CDR1 SEHNR and CDR2 FQNEAQ (reference sequence). The CDR3 totals 15 residues. The V and J ends lost 5 bases and 2 bases, in that order; junction bases with no gene match: 8. Written as DNA, the CDR3 is TGTGCCAGCAGCACCGGGACAGACAGAAACTATGGCTACACCTTC. This encodes CASSTGTDRNYGYTF.

This chain uses TRBV5-6 with TRBJ1-5, with no clear D. In germline, CDR1 is SGHDT, CDR2 YYEEEE. Trimming stripped 2 bases from V and 1 base from J, with 10 bases between. The CDR3 sequence is 15 residues long. The CDR3 nucleotides read TGTGCCAGCAGCTTTGGATCGGGAAGCAATCAGCCCCAGCATTTT. It is translated as CASSFGSGSNQPQHF.

This clone was picked up one time. The chain uses TRBV19 and TRBJ1-4; maybe TRBD1 (5 bases). Germline V gives CDR1 LNHDA, CDR2 SQIVND (reference sequence). The CDR3 contains 13 residues. Trimming left V 11 bases short and J 2 bases short, with 12 bases between. CDR3 amino acids: CAPRGVTNEKLFF. The CDR3, as DNA: TGTGCCCCCCGAGGGGTTACTAATGAAAAACTGTTTTTT.

This sequence joins TRBV30 and TRBJ1-1; 8 bases fit TRBD1. The V gene end was trimmed by 4 bases and the J gene end by 6 bases; junction bases not matched to a gene: 10. The germline gives CDR1 GTSNPN, CDR2 SVGIG (reference sequence). This CDR3 has 14 residues. The CDR3 protein is CAWTMRTGWAEAFF. For the CDR3, the DNA is TGTGCCTGGACCATGCGGACAGGGTGGGCTGAAGCTTTCTTT.

This chain uses TRBV7-9 with TRBJ1-6; the match to TRBD1 covers 8 bases. V lost 6 bases and J lost 11; bases outside the gene matches: 3. The CDR3 runs to 12 residues. CDR1 and CDR2 (germline): SEHNR, FQNEAQ (reference sequence). CDR3 in DNA: TGTGCCAGCAGACAGGGGGGAGCACCCCTCCACTTT. This translates into CASRQGGAPLHF. The whole variable domain, remainder taken from reference TRBV7-9 and TRBJ1-6, is DTGVSQNPRHKITKRGQNVTFRCDPISEHNRLYWYRQTLGQGPEFLTYFQNEAQLEKSRLLSDRFSAERPKGSFSTLEIQRTEQGDSAMYLCASRQGGAPLHFGNGTRLTVT.